This TCR beta chain is drawn from a study of blood T cell repertoires in COVID-19. Study summary: Samples of COVID-19 (acute and convalescent) were obtained from the United States, Italy and Spain.

V trimming: 7 bases; J trimming: 7 bases; junction bases outside the gene matches: 13. CDR1 and CDR2 (germline): SGHAT, FQNNGV. This CDR3 has 15 amino acids. Sequenced by immunoSEQ multiplex PCR; TCRdb stores in-frame clones only, minus some. The table includes 200,000 to 250,000 clones, over 75% detected once. The genes are TRBV11-2 and TRBJ2-1; 7 bases align to TRBD2. Sequencing used PBMCs or T cells enriched from blood (not recorded which). The receptor's source is a woman in her 30s who had been exposed to COVID-19. CDR3 sequence reads: CASKQLSGKGNEQFF. DNA for the CDR3: TGTGCCAGCAAACAATTAAGCGGGAAGGGTAATGAGCAGTTCTTC.